The next 8 T cell receptor beta chains were all read from a single sample in a study of CD4 T cells in relation to SARS-CoV-2 and coronaviruses. TCRdb's table, derived via immunoSEQ multiplex PCR, lists solely in-frame clones and lacks some. Of 15,000 to 20,000 clones in the sample, approximately 81% were seen once. No antigens are known for them. Unexposed donor CD4+ T cells date from 2011-2018, before the COVID-19 pandemic. Isolation of CD4+ T cells took place after nine to ten days in culture. Sequencing was performed on CD4+ T cells from PBMCs, cultured in vitro. These receptors originate from a human donor in good health.

The chain joins TRBV6-2 or TRBV6-3 to TRBJ2-1, with D perhaps given as TRBD1 or TRBD2 (6 bases each). Deletions cut 4 bases from V and 5 bases from J, with 12 bases between. Germline CDR1 is MNHEY and CDR2 is SVGEGT. The CDR3 extends over 14 amino acids. CDR3 bases: TGTGCCAGCAGTTGGAGGGGGGACGACAATGAGCAGTTCTTC. Its translation is CASSWRGDDNEQFF.

The rearrangement joins TRBV19 to TRBJ2-7, with TRBD2 identical over 11 bases. The CDR3 is 16 amino acids. After removal of 4 bases from V and 2 bases from J, the junction contained 7 bases not matched to a gene. Germline-derived CDR1 and CDR2 are LNHDA and SQIVND (reference sequence). The CDR3 is CASSTGGTSGTYEQYF. The CDR3 DNA reads TGTGCCAGTAGTACAGGCGGGACTAGCGGCACCTACGAGCAGTACTTC.

The J gene is TRBJ1-5, the V gene TRBV19; tentatively, D is TRBD1 (5 bases). Trimming took off 3 bases at V and 1 base at J, with 13 bases between the two ends. Germline V lookup: CDR1 LNHDA, CDR2 SQIVND (reference sequence). The CDR3 runs to 16 residues. CDR3 nucleotide sequence: TGTGCCAGTAGTATTGCAGGGACGCGAAGCAATCAGCCCCAGCATTTT. Translating gives CASSIAGTRSNQPQHF.

V usage is TRBV7-2 and J usage is TRBJ2-3; 7 nucleotides line up with TRBD2. The CDR3 loop spans 19 amino acids. The V segment lost 5 bases and the J segment 1 base; nucleotides outside the gene matches: 18. Germline CDR1 is SGHTA and CDR2 is FQGNSA. CDR3 DNA: TGTGCCAGCAGCCCCCTTTCCTTCCGCGGGAGATTCGGCACAGATACGCAGTATTTT. It encodes CASSPLSFRGRFGTDTQYF.

The J gene is TRBJ2-2, the V gene TRBV18, with no clear D. The V gene's germline CDR1 is KGHSH and CDR2 LQKENI. The CDR3 contains 17 residues. The V gene lost 5 bases and the J gene lost 2 bases, with 18 bases spanning the gap. The CDR3 DNA follows: TGTGCCAGCTCATACGAAGTACCCCACGCTAACACCGGGGAGCTGTTTTTT. It translates to CASSYEVPHANTGELFF.

The chain combines TRBV7-2 with TRBJ2-3; TRBD2 matches at 8 bases. Germline CDR1 is SGHTA and CDR2 is FQGNSA. With V trimmed by 7 bases and J by 10 bases, 16 bases remained unmatched. This CDR3 is 15 amino acids long. The CDR3 reads CASNLARGGDGAQYF. The CDR3 DNA follows: TGTGCCAGCAACCTAGCTCGGGGGGGCGATGGGGCGCAGTATTTT. Supplemented by reference TRBV7-2 and TRBJ2-3, the full variable domain reads GAGVSQSPSNKVTEKGKDVELRCDPISGHTALYWYRQSLGQGLEFLIYFQGNSAPDKSGLPSDRFSAERTGGSVSTLTIQRTQQEDSAVYLCASNLARGGDGAQYFGPGTRLTVL.

V is TRBV10-3 and J is TRBJ2-1; a possible D gene is TRBD1 (6 bases). CDR1 is ENHRY and CDR2 is SYGVKD in the germline V gene. Trimming stripped 7 bases from V and 5 bases from J, with 30 bases between. CDR3 size: 19 residues. DNA for the CDR3: TGTGCCATCACCGGACAGCCGCTTCTAACCAACAGCAGAAACAATGAGCAGTTCTTC. Its translation: CAITGQPLLTNSRNNEQFF.

The chain is built from TRBV19 and TRBJ2-5, with 11 bases that match TRBD2. The germline CDR1 and CDR2 sequences are LNHDA and SQIVND (reference sequence). Trimming took 5 bases from V and 5 from J; bases not matched to a gene: 7. There are 15 residues in the CDR3. CDR3 sequence (DNA): TGTGCCAGTAGTCCTATGACTAGCGGGGCGGAGACCCAGTACTTC. Amino acid sequence: CASSPMTSGAETQYF.